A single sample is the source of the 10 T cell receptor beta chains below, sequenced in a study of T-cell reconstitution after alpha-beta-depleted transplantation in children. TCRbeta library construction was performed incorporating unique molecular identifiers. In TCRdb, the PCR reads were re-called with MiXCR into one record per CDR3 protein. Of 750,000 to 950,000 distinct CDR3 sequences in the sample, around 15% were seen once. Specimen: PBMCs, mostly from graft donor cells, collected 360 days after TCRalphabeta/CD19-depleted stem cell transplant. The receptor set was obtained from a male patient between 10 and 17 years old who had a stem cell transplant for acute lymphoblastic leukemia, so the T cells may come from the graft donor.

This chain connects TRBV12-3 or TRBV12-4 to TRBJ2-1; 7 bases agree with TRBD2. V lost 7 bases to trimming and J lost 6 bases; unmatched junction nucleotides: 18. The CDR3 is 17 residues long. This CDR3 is CASTPKGLAARSNEQFF. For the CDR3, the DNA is TGTGCCAGCACCCCGAAAGGGCTAGCGGCCCGGAGCAATGAGCAGTTCTTC.

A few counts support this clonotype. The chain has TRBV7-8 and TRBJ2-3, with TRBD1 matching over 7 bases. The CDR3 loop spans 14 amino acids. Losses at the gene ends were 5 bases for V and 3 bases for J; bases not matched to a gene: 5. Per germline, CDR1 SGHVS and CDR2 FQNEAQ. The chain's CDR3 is CASSIDRETDTQYF. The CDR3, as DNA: TGTGCCAGCAGCATCGACAGGGAAACAGATACGCAGTATTTT.

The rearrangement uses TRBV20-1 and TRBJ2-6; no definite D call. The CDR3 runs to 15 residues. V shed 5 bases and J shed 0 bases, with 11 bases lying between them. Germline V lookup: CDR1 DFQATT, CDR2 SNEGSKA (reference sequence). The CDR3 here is CSAPRAGSGANVLTF. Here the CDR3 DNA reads TGCAGTGCTCCCCGGGCCGGCTCTGGGGCCAACGTCCTGACTTTC.

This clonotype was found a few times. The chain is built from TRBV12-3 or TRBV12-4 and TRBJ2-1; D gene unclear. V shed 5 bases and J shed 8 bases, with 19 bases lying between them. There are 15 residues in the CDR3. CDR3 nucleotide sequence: TGTGCCAGCAGTCCCCGCAGAAGCTTTGAAGATGAGCAGTTCTTC. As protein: CASSPRRSFEDEQFF.

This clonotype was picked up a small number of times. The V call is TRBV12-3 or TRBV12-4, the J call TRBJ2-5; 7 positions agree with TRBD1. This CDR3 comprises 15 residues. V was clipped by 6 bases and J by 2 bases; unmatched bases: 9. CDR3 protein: CASSPGQELQETQYF. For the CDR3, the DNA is TGTGCCAGCAGCCCCGGACAGGAGCTACAAGAGACCCAGTACTTC.

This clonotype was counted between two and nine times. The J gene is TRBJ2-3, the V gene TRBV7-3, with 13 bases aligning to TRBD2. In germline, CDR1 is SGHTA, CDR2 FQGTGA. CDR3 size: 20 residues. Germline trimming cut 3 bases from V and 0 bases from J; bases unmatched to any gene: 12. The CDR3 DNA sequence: TGTGCCAGCAGCTTTTCTTCGGGACTAGCGGGGACAACTAGCACAGATACGCAGTATTTT. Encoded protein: CASSFSSGLAGTTSTDTQYF.

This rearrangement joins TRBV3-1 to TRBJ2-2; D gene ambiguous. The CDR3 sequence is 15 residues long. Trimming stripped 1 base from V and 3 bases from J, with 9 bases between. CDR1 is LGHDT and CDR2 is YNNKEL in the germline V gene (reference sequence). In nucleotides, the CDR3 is TGTGCCAGCAGCCAAGCCGGCGGATACACCGGGGAGCTGTTTTTT. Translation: CASSQAGGYTGELFF.

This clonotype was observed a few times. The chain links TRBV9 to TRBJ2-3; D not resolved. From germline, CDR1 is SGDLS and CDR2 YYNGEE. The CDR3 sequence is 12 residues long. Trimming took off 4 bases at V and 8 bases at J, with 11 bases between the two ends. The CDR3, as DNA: TGTGCCAGCAGCCAGGTTACAAGTACGCAGTATTTT. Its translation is CASSQVTSTQYF.

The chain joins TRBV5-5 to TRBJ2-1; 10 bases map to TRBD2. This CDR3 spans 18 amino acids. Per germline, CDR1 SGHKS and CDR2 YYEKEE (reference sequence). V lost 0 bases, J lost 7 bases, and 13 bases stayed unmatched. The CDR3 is CASSLELAGVLGNNEQFF. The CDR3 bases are TGTGCCAGCAGCTTGGAGCTAGCGGGAGTTTTGGGCAATAATGAGCAGTTCTTC.

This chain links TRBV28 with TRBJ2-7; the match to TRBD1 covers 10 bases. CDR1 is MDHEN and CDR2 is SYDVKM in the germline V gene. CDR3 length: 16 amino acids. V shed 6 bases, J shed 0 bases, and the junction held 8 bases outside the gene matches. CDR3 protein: CASRPSTGGASYEQYF. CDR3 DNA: TGTGCCAGCAGACCCTCGACAGGGGGCGCCTCCTACGAGCAGTACTTC.